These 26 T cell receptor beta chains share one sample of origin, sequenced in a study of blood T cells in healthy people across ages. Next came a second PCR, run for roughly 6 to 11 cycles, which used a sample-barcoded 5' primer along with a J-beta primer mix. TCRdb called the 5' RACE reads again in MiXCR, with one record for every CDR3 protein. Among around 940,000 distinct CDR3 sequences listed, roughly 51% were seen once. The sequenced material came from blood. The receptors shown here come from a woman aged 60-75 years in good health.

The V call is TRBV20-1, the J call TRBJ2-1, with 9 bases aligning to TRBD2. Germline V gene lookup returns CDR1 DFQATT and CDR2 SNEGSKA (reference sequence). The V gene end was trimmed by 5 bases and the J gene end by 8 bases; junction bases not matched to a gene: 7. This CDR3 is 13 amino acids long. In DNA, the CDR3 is TGCAGTGCTTCCGGGACTAGCATCGATGAGCAGTTCTTC. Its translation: CSASGTSIDEQFF.

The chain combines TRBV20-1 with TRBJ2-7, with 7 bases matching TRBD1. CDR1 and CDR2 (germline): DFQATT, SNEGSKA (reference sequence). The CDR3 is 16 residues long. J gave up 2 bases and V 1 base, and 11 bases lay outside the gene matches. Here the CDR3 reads CSARAFSSGTAYEQYF. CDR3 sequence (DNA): TGCAGTGCTAGAGCGTTCTCCTCCGGGACAGCCTACGAGCAGTACTTC.

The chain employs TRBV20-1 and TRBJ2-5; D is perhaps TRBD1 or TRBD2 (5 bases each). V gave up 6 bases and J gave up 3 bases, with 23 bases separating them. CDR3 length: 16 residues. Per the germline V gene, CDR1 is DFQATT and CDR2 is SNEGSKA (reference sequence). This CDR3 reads CSARGRPLTGEETQYF. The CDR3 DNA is TGCAGTGCACGGGGACGGCCCCTGACTGGAGAAGAGACCCAGTACTTC.

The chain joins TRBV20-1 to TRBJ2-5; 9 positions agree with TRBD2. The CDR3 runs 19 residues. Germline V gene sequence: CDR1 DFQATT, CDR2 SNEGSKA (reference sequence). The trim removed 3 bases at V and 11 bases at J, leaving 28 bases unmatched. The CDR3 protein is CSARSALAGSTYSYNEQYF. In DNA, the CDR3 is TGCAGTGCTAGGTCGGCTCTAGCGGGAAGTACGTACTCCTACAATGAGCAGTACTTC.

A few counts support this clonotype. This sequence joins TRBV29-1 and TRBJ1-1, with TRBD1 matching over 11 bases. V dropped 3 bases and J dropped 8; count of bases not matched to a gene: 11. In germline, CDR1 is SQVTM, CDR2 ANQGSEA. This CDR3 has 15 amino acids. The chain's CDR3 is CSVDRSGTGGTEAFF. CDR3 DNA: TGCAGCGTTGACCGTTCCGGGACAGGGGGGACGGAAGCTTTCTTT.

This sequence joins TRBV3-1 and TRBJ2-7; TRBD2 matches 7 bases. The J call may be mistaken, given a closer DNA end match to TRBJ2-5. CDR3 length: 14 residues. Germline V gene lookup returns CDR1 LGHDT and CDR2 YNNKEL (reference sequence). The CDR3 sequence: CASSLTSAGETQYF. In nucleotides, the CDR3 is TGTGCCAGCAGCCTTACTAGCGCAGGGGAGACCCAGTACTTC.

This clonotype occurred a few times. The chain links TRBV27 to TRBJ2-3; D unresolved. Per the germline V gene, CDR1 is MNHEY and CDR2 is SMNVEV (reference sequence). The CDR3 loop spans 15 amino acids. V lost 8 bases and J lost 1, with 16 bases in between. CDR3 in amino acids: CASSISSRRTDTQYF. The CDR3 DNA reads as TGTGCCAGCTCAATAAGTAGCAGACGCACAGATACGCAGTATTTT.

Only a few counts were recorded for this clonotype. DNA for the CDR3: TGTGCCAGCGGCAGTCGATCTGGGGCCAACGTCCTGACTTTC. This translates into CASGSRSGANVLTF. The chain is built from TRBV28 and TRBJ2-6; no definite D call. Germline V gene sequence: CDR1 MDHEN, CDR2 SYDVKM. Between the trimmed V and J ends, which lost 8 bases and 1 base, there was a span of 9 bases. The CDR3 sequence is 14 residues long.

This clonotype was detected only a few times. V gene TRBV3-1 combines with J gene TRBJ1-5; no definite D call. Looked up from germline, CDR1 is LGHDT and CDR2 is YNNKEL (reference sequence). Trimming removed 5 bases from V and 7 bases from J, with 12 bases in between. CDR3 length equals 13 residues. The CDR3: CASSADLDQPQHF. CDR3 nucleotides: TGTGCCAGCAGCGCAGATCTAGACCAGCCCCAGCATTTT.

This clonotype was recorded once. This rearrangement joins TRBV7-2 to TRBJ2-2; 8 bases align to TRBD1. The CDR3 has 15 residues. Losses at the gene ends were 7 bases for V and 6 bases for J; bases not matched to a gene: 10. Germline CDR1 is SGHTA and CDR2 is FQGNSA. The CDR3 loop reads CASTLRGRLAGELFF. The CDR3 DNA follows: TGTGCCAGCACCCTCAGGGGGCGCCTAGCCGGGGAGCTGTTTTTT.

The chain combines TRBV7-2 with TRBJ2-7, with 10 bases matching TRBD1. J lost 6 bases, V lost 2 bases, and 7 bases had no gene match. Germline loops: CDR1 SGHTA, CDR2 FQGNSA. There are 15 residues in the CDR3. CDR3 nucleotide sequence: TGTGCCAGCAGCTTATCGGGACAGGGGTCCGGCGAGCAGTACTTC. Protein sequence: CASSLSGQGSGEQYF.

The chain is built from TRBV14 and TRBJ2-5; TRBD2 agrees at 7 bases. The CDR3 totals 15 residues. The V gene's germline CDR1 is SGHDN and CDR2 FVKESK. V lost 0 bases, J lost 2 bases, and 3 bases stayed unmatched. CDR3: CASSQDTGGQETQYF. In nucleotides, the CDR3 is TGTGCCAGCAGCCAAGATACCGGGGGGCAAGAGACCCAGTACTTC.

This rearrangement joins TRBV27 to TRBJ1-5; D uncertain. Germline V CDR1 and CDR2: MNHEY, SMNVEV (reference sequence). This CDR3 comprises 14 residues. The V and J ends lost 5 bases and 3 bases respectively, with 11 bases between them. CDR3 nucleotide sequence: TGTGCCAGCAGTCCTCGACACGCCAATCAGCCCCAGCATTTT. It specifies CASSPRHANQPQHF.

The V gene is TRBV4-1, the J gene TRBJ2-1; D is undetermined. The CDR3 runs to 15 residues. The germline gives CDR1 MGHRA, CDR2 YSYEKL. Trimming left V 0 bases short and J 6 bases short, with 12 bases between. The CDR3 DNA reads TGCGCCAGCAGCCAAGAAGGGCCCTCCGCCAATGAGCAGTTCTTC. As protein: CASSQEGPSANEQFF.

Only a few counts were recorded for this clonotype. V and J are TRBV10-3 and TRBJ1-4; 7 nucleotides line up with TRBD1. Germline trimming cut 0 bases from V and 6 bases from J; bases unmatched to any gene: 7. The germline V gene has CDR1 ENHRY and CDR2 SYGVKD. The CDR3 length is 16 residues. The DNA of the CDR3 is TGTGCCATCAGTGAGTCAGCCGGCAGGGGGGATGAAAAACTGTTTTTT. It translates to CAISESAGRGDEKLFF.

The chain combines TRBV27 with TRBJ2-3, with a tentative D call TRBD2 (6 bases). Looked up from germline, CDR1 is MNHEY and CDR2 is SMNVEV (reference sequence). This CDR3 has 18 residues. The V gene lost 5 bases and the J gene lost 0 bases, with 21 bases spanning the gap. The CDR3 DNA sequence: TGTGCCAGCAGTAGCCGGACGGGGGTAGCGGCTAGCACAGATACGCAGTATTTT. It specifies CASSSRTGVAASTDTQYF.

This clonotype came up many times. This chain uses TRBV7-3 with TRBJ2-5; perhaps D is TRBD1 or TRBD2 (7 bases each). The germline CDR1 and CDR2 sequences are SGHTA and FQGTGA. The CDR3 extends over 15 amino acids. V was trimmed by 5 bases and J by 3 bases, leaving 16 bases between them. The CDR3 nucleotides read TGTGCCAGCAGCAGACAGGGAGGGGCTGAAGAGACCCAGTACTTC. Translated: CASSRQGGAEETQYF.

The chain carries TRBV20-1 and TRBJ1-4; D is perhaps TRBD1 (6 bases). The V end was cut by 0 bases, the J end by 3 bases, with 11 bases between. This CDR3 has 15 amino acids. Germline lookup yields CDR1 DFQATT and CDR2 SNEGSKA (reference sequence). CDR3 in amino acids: CSARDPGAANEKLFF. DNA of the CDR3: TGCAGTGCTAGAGATCCAGGGGCCGCTAATGAAAAACTGTTTTTT.

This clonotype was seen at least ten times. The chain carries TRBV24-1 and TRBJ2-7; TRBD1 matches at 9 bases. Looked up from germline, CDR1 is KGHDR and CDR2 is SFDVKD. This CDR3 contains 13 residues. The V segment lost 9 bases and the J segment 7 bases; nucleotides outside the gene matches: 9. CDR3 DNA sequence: TGTGCCACCGCCGGGACAGGGTCCAGGGAGCAGTACTTC. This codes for CATAGTGSREQYF.

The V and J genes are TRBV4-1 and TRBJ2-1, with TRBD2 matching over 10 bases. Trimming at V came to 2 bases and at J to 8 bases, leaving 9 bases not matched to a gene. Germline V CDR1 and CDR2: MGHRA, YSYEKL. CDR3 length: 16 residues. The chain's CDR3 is CASSQTTSGKGDEQFF. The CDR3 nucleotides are TGCGCCAGCAGCCAAACTACTAGCGGGAAGGGGGATGAGCAGTTCTTC.

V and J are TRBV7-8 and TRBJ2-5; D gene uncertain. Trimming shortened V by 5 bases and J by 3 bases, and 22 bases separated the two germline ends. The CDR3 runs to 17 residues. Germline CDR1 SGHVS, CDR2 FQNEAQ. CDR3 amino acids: CASSPSPYRLYKETQYF. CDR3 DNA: TGTGCCAGCAGCCCTTCTCCCTACAGATTATACAAAGAGACCCAGTACTTC.

In DNA form, the CDR3 reads TGTGCCTGGAGTCGGACAGTTGGCAATGAGCAGTTCTTC. Translation: CAWSRTVGNEQFF. The chain couples TRBV30 to TRBJ2-1; D perhaps matches TRBD1 (6 bases). The CDR3 length is 13 residues. V was clipped by 2 bases and J by 6 bases, with 11 bases between them. The germline V gene encodes CDR1 GTSNPN and CDR2 SVGIG (reference sequence).

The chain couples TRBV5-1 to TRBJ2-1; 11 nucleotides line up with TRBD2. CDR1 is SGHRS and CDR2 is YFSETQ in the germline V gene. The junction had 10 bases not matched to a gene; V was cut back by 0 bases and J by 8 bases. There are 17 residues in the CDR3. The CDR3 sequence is CASSLEGTSGSIDEQFF. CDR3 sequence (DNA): TGCGCCAGCAGCTTGGAGGGAACTAGCGGGAGTATCGATGAGCAGTTCTTC.

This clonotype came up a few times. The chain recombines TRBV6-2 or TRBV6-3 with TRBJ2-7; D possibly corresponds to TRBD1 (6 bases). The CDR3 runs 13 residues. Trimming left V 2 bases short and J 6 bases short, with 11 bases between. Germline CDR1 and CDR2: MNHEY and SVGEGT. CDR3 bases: TGTGCCAGCAGTTACAACAGGGTCGGCGAGCAGTACTTC. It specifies CASSYNRVGEQYF.

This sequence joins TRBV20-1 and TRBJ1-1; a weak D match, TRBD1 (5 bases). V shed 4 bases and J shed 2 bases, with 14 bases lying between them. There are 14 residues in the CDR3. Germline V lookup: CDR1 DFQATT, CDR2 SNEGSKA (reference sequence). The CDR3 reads CSATLGASNTEAFF. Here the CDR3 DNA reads TGCAGTGCTACTCTTGGGGCTTCAAACACTGAAGCTTTCTTT.

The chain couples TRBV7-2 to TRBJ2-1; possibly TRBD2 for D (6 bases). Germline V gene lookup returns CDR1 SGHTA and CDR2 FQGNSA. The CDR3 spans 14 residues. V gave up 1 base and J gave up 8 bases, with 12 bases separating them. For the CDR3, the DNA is TGTACCAGCAGCTTAGATTTCGGGAGCGATGAGCAGTTCTTC. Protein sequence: CTSSLDFGSDEQFF.